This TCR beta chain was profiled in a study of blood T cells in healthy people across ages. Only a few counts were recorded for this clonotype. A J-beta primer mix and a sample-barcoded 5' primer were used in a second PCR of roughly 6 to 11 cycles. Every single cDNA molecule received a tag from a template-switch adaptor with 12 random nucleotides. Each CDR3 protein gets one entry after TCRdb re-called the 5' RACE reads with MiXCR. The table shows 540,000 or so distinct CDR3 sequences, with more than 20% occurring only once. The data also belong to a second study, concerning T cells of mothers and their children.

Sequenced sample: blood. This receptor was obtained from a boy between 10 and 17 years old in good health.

CDR3 nucleotides: TGTGCCAGCAGCCCCCGAGCAAGTCCAAATACGCAGTATTTT. This translates into CASSPRASPNTQYF. The rearrangement joins TRBV11-3 to TRBJ2-3; no clear D. The CDR3 is 14 amino acids. Per germline, CDR1 SGHNT and CDR2 YENEEA. The V and J ends lost 5 bases and 7 bases respectively, with 16 bases between them.